A single sample is the source of the 21 T cell receptor beta chains below, sequenced in a study of OX40 agonist ivuxolimab in advanced cancers. Clones were sequenced by immunoSEQ multiplex PCR, and TCRdb holds only the in-frame ones, with some missing. Here the sample spans around 150,000 clones, under 95% being singletons. Sequencing was performed on CD4+ or CD8+ T cells sorted from blood, taken in a trial of the OX40 agonist ivuxolimab. The receptors here all came from an adult with an advanced solid tumor such as melanoma, head and neck, liver or kidney cancer.

The chain employs TRBV5-4 and TRBJ2-3; 7 bases map to TRBD2. CDR3 length: 13 residues. J gave up 4 bases and V 4 bases, and 3 bases lay outside the gene matches. Germline V gives CDR1 SGHNT, CDR2 YYREEE (reference sequence). As DNA, the CDR3 is TGTGCCAGCAGCCGAGCGGGACCAGATACGCAGTATTTT. Protein: CASSRAGPDTQYF.

The rearrangement uses TRBV7-9 and TRBJ1-5; 11 bases match TRBD1. Trimming cost V 1 base and J 5 bases; bases outside gene matches: 4. CDR3 length: 16 amino acids. Germline V gives CDR1 SEHNR, CDR2 FQNEAQ (reference sequence). CDR3 DNA sequence: TGTGCCAGCAGCTTAGGGGGACAGGGGGTTGATCAGCCCCAGCATTTT. It is translated as CASSLGGQGVDQPQHF.

This chain connects TRBV5-8 to TRBJ2-5, with D unclear. The DNA end is more similar to TRBJ2-7, so the J call may be wrong. From germline, CDR1 is SGHTS and CDR2 YDEGEE. This CDR3 comprises 13 residues. CDR3 protein: CASSMGLLYEQYF. The CDR3, as DNA: TGTGCCAGCAGCATGGGCCTTCTCTACGAGCAGTACTTC.

This chain uses TRBV7-9 with TRBJ1-5; 10 positions agree with TRBD1. From germline, CDR1 is SEHNR and CDR2 FQNEAQ (reference sequence). The CDR3 is made up of 16 amino acids. Trimming took 4 bases from V and 6 from J; bases not matched to a gene: 9. CDR3 residues: CASSSPRTGGSQPQHF. The CDR3 bases are TGTGCCAGCAGCTCTCCCAGGACAGGGGGAAGTCAGCCCCAGCATTTT.

This clone was picked up one time. The chain combines TRBV5-4 with TRBJ1-5; 8 nucleotides align to TRBD1. The CDR3 consists of 17 residues. V shed 2 bases, J shed 1 base, and the junction held 8 bases outside the gene matches. In germline, CDR1 is SGHNT, CDR2 YYREEE (reference sequence). The CDR3 is CASSFGGRQGSNQPQHF. In nucleotides, the CDR3 is TGTGCCAGCAGCTTTGGGGGGCGACAGGGGAGCAATCAGCCCCAGCATTTT.

The chain links TRBV10-1 to TRBJ2-5; D may correspond to TRBD1 or TRBD2 (7 bases each). The better agreement between TRBJ2-7 and the DNA end casts doubt on the J call. CDR1 is WNHNN and CDR2 is SYGVQD in the germline V gene (reference sequence). The CDR3 runs to 14 residues. The CDR3 DNA sequence: TGCGCCGGTTGTGGAGGGAGGGGGCTCTACGAGCAGTACTTC. Protein: CAGCGGRGLYEQYF.

This chain uses TRBV23-1 with TRBJ2-7, with D possibly being TRBD1 (6 bases). TRBV23-1 is an open reading frame, and its role is uncertain. The CDR3 contains 13 residues. The V and J ends lost 0 bases and 7 bases respectively, with 10 bases between them. The CDR3 sequence is CASSQSRTEEQYF. The CDR3 DNA is TGCGCCAGCAGTCAATCCCGGACAGAAGAGCAGTACTTC.

The chain recombines TRBV4-1 with TRBJ2-5; 15 nucleotides line up with TRBD2. The CDR3 runs to 18 residues. Per the germline V gene, CDR1 is MGHRA and CDR2 is YSYEKL. With 6 bases clipped from V and 1 base from J, the junction kept 9 bases outside the gene matches. The CDR3 sequence: CASSNGLAGGVSQETQYF. In DNA form, the CDR3 reads TGCGCCAGCAGTAACGGACTAGCGGGGGGGGTTTCCCAAGAGACCCAGTACTTC.

The rearrangement joins TRBV7-9 to TRBJ1-6; D is unresolved. CDR3 length: 12 amino acids. Per germline, CDR1 SEHNR and CDR2 FQNEAQ (reference sequence). Trimming pared 5 bases from V and 8 bases from J, leaving 7 bases between. The CDR3 region has the DNA TGTGCCAGCAGCCTCACCGATTCACCCCTCCACTTT. Its protein is CASSLTDSPLHF.

This chain links TRBV4-3 with TRBJ1-4; D unclear. CDR3 length equals 13 residues. CDR1 and CDR2 (germline): LGHNA, YSLEER. V lost 0 bases and J 13 bases, leaving 12 bases between the germline ends. CDR3: CASSQDRFGLLFF. CDR3 bases: TGCGCCAGCAGCCAAGATAGGTTCGGGTTACTGTTTTTT.

This chain connects TRBV7-6 to TRBJ2-7; TRBD2 matches 14 bases. The CDR3 runs 19 residues. The germline V gene has CDR1 SGHVS and CDR2 FNYEAQ. Trimming took 0 bases from V and 6 from J; bases not matched to a gene: 13. The CDR3: CASSLAGTSGRGGRGEQYF. Here the CDR3 DNA reads TGTGCCAGCAGCTTAGCCGGGACTAGCGGGAGAGGGGGTCGGGGCGAGCAGTACTTC.

The V gene is TRBV10-3, the J gene TRBJ2-2; tentative D call: TRBD1 (6 bases). This CDR3 is 14 amino acids long. V lost 8 bases and J 6 bases, leaving 16 bases between the germline ends. Germline CDR1 ENHRY, CDR2 SYGVKD. The CDR3 loop is CAIRDTMGAGELFF. The DNA for the CDR3 is TGTGCCATCCGGGACACCATGGGGGCCGGGGAGCTGTTTTTT.

The chain joins TRBV9 to TRBJ1-1; the match to TRBD1 covers 9 bases. This CDR3 contains 14 residues. J lost 5 bases, V lost 1 base, and 3 bases had no gene match. Germline values: CDR1 SGDLS, CDR2 YYNGEE. CDR3 in DNA: TGTGCCAGCAGCGTATTAGGACAGGGGACTGAAGCTTTCTTT. It specifies CASSVLGQGTEAFF.

To note about this clone: This sample includes further DNA sequences coding for the same CDR3. V is TRBV30 and J is TRBJ1-5, with D maybe TRBD1 (6 bases). The CDR3 contains 14 residues. V lost 1 base to trimming and J lost 7 bases, with 14 bases between them. Germline CDR1 is GTSNPN and CDR2 is SVGIG (reference sequence). CDR3 amino acids: CAWSGDTVGQPQHF. As DNA, the CDR3 is TGTGCCTGGAGTGGGGACACGGTCGGCCAGCCCCAGCATTTT.

In its sample, this clone was seen once. The chain couples TRBV7-3 to TRBJ2-1; 8 nucleotides line up with TRBD2. Germline V gives CDR1 SGHTA, CDR2 FQGTGA. Losses at the gene ends were 4 bases for V and 9 bases for J; bases not matched to a gene: 11. The CDR3 totals 15 residues. CDR3 amino acids: CASSSGIAGRSEQFF. CDR3 nucleotide sequence: TGTGCCAGCAGCTCTGGGATAGCGGGGAGGAGTGAGCAGTTCTTC.

This clone appeared a few times. CDR3 residues: CASSLPPGGGYLLTEAFF. As DNA, the CDR3 is TGTGCCAGCAGTTTACCCCCGGGCGGGGGATACCTCTTGACTGAAGCTTTCTTT. The rearrangement links TRBV28 to TRBJ1-1; possibly TRBD1 for D (5 bases). Trimming shortened V by 2 bases and J by 5 bases, and 24 bases separated the two germline ends. The germline V gene encodes CDR1 MDHEN and CDR2 SYDVKM. The CDR3 runs to 18 residues.

The rearrangement links TRBV2 to TRBJ2-2; D ambiguous. Trimming cost V 5 bases and J 13 bases, with 14 bases left between them. Germline V gene data show CDR1 as SNHLY and CDR2 as FYNNEI. The CDR3 contains 12 residues. The CDR3 here is CASSWTLSALFF. CDR3 DNA: TGTGCCAGCAGTTGGACCCTCTCGGCGCTGTTTTTT.

The chain has TRBV11-2 and TRBJ2-1; 9 bases agree with TRBD1. Germline CDR1 is SGHAT and CDR2 is FQNNGV. Germline trimming cut 4 bases from V and 5 bases from J; bases unmatched to any gene: 3. The CDR3 covers 14 residues. CDR3 region: CASSSRTGDNEQFF. CDR3 DNA: TGTGCCAGCAGCTCCCGGACAGGGGACAATGAGCAGTTCTTC.

The V call is TRBV11-2, the J call TRBJ2-1; TRBD2 might be the D (6 bases). The germline V gene has CDR1 SGHAT and CDR2 FQNNGV. Trimming removed 7 bases from V and 6 bases from J, with 16 bases in between. The CDR3 loop spans 14 amino acids. The CDR3 here is CASNSPRTTNEQFF. As DNA, the CDR3 is TGTGCCAGCAACTCTCCTCGGACTACCAATGAGCAGTTCTTC.

This clone is a singleton in its sample. The rearrangement links TRBV5-4 to TRBJ2-5; TRBD1 aligns across 12 bases. V trimming: 5 bases; J trimming: 4 bases; junction bases outside the gene matches: 12. CDR3 size: 17 residues. Germline assignment: CDR1 SGHNT and CDR2 YYREEE (reference sequence). CDR3 sequence reads: CASRPRGTGGLGETQYF. In DNA form, the CDR3 reads TGTGCCAGCAGACCTCGTGGGACAGGGGGCTTGGGAGAGACCCAGTACTTC.

The chain joins TRBV6-5 to TRBJ1-5; no clear D gene. The V gene's germline CDR1 is MNHEY and CDR2 SVGAGI. The length of the CDR3 is 14 residues. The V end was cut by 8 bases, the J end by 3 bases, with 14 bases between. Written as DNA, the CDR3 is TGTGCCAGCGTTTCCCGAATTTCCAATCAGCCCCAGCATTTT. This gives the protein CASVSRISNQPQHF.